Following are 9 T cell receptor beta chains from one sample sequenced in a study of T cell repertoires in cytomegalovirus infection. Using its own MiXCR run on the reads, TCRdb lists one record per CDR3 protein. This sample carries fewer than 300,000 distinct CDR3 sequences, about 25% of them seen once, and the ten largest clones take 11% to 15%. Sequencing used PBMCs. Receptors were obtained from a human donor in good health (CMV status not recorded). Some clones in this sample may be carry-over from other donors' samples.

As concerns this clonotype: With a much larger clone just one base away, this may be a read error. V gene TRBV7-2 combines with J gene TRBJ1-4; 7 nucleotides agree with TRBD1. Germline lookup yields CDR1 SGHTA and CDR2 FQGNSA. This CDR3 is built from 14 residues. The CDR3 protein is CASSLRGRGEILFF. In nucleotides, the CDR3 is TGTGCCAGCAGCTTAAGGGGGCGCGGTGAAATACTGTTTTTT.

This clonotype was seen a single time. A much larger clone lies a single base off, so this may be a read error. This chain joins TRBV7-2 and TRBJ2-1; D not resolved. The V gene's germline CDR1 is SGHTA and CDR2 FQGNSA. V was clipped by 11 bases and J by 5 bases, with 22 bases between them. This CDR3 has 15 residues. CDR3 in amino acids: CASDLFSASDNEQFF. The CDR3 DNA reads as TGTGCCTCCGATCTCTTCAGCGCATCCGACAATGAGCAGTTCTTC.

The rearrangement uses TRBV7-9 and TRBJ1-5; no clear D. The V end was cut by 5 bases, the J end by 2 bases, with 16 bases between. Germline V lookup: CDR1 SEHNR, CDR2 FQNEAQ (reference sequence). CDR3 size: 16 residues. The DNA of the CDR3 is TGTGCCAGCAGCCGCAACCCGGGGTTCGGCAATCAGCCCCAGCATTTT. It encodes CASSRNPGFGNQPQHF.

About this clonotype itself: Compared with germline, one end of the junction differs, possibly owing to a read error. The CDR3 coding sequence is TGCAGTGCCCCCCCACTGACAGAAACCGACGTGGAATGCGGCTTCACCTTC. Amino acid sequence: CSAPPLTETDVECGFTF. This sequence joins TRBV20-1 and TRBJ1-2; weak D call: TRBD1 (5 bases). Looked up from germline, CDR1 is DFQATT and CDR2 is SNEGSKA (reference sequence). There are 17 residues in the CDR3.

A few counts support this clonotype. The J gene is TRBJ2-3, the V gene TRBV7-2; D uncertain. The V end was cut by 2 bases, the J end by 2 bases, with 8 bases between. CDR1 and CDR2 (germline): SGHTA, FQGNSA. The CDR3 runs to 14 residues. The CDR3 sequence is CASSLLGPTDTQYF. Written as DNA, the CDR3 is TGTGCCAGCAGCTTATTAGGTCCCACAGATACGCAGTATTTT.

V and J are TRBV24-1 and TRBJ2-7; tentatively, D is TRBD2 (6 bases). CDR1 and CDR2 from the germline V gene are KGHDR and SFDVKD. This CDR3 has 14 amino acids. Trimming pared 7 bases from V and 0 bases from J, leaving 12 bases between. In nucleotides, the CDR3 is TGTGCCACCAGCGGGGGACGCAGCTCCTACGAGCAGTACTTC. This codes for CATSGGRSSYEQYF.

This clonotype has only one observation. J is TRBJ2-7 and V is TRBV29-1; D is ambiguous. V gave up 5 bases and J gave up 5 bases, with 10 bases separating them. CDR1 and CDR2 from the germline V gene are SQVTM and ANQGSEA. The CDR3 has 11 amino acids. The CDR3 spells CSVSGLDEQYF. The CDR3 DNA follows: TGCAGCGTTTCCGGGCTCGACGAGCAGTACTTC.

In this sample, this clonotype turned up many times. This sequence joins TRBV7-9 and TRBJ2-2; no clear D. The CDR3 loop spans 15 amino acids. Germline-derived CDR1 and CDR2 are SEHNR and FQNEAQ (reference sequence). Trimming stripped 5 bases from V and 6 bases from J, with 16 bases between. The CDR3, as DNA: TGTGCCAGCAGCCTCCGTCTCACGTCTCCCGGGGAGCTGTTTTTT. Translated, it gives CASSLRLTSPGELFF.

The chain couples TRBV29-1 to TRBJ2-1, with a tentative D call TRBD1 (6 bases). Trimming stripped 6 bases from V and 7 bases from J, with 13 bases between. CDR3 length equals 12 residues. In germline, CDR1 is SQVTM, CDR2 ANQGSEA. The CDR3, as DNA: TGCAGCGTCAAGACTCAGGGGAATGAGCAGTTCTTC. Translated, it gives CSVKTQGNEQFF.